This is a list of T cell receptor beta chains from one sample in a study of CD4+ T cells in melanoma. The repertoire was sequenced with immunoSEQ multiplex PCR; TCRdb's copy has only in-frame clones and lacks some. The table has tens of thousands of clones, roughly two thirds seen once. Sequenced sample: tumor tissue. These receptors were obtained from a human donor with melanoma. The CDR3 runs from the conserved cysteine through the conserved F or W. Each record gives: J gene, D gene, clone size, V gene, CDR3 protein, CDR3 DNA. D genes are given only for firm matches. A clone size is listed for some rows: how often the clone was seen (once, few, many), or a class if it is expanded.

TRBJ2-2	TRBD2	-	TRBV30	CAWSVLAGEHTGELFF	TGTGCCTGGAGTGTACTAGCGGGGGAGCACACCGGGGAGCTGTTTTTT
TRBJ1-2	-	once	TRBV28	CASSPLPTGPGGGYTF	TGTGCCAGCAGTCCACTTCCGACAGGCCCAGGTGGGGGCTACACCTTC
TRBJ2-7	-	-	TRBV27	CASSLASNYEQYF	TGTGCCAGCAGCTTGGCCTCAAACTACGAGCAGTACTTC
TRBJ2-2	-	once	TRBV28	CASSLYGRGSQELFF	TGTGCCAGCAGTTTATATGGCAGGGGCTCCCAGGAGCTGTTTTTT
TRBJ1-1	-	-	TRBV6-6	CASPGGVEAFF	TGTGCCAGCCCGGGAGGGGTAGAAGCTTTCTTT
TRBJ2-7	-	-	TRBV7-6	CASSSGIYEQYF	TGTGCCAGCAGTTCAGGCATCTACGAGCAGTACTTC
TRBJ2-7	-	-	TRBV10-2	CASSALGFQTYEQYF	TGCGCCAGCAGTGCATTGGGATTTCAGACCTACGAGCAGTACTTC
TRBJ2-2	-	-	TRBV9	CASSPRWGAIVGELFF	TGTGCCAGCAGTCCAAGGTGGGGGGCGATTGTCGGGGAGCTGTTTTTT
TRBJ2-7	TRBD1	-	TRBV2	CASRIQSGTGTYEQYF	TGTGCCAGCAGAATTCAATCCGGGACAGGAACCTACGAGCAGTACTTC
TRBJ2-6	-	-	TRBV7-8	CASSFRGNSGANVLTF	TGTGCCAGCAGCTTTCGGGGAAACTCTGGGGCCAACGTCCTGACTTTC
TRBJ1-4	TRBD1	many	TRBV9	CASSVGQGGEKLFF	TGTGCCAGCAGCGTAGGGCAGGGGGGAGAAAAACTGTTTTTT
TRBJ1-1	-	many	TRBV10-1	CASSESVGSTEAFF	TGCGCCAGCAGTGAGTCGGTAGGGAGCACTGAAGCTTTCTTT
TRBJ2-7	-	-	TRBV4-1	CASSQAALGNEQYF	TGCGCCAGCAGCCAAGCCGCCCTTGGGAACGAGCAGTACTTC
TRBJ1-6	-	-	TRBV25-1	CASSDYRDKDSPLHF	TGTGCCAGCAGTGATTACCGGGACAAAGATTCACCCCTCCACTTT
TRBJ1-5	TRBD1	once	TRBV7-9	CASSPGTGDYQPQHF	TGTGCCAGCAGCCCCGGGACAGGGGATTATCAGCCCCAGCATTTT